The clone carrying this T cell receptor (beta chain) was seen a handful of times. The sample is drawn from a study of blood T cell repertoires in COVID-19. Overall study context: The United States, Italy and Spain were the sources of the acute and convalescent COVID-19 samples. T cells, B-cell-depleted T cells, or PBMCs provided the cDNA or gDNA that served as material.

Germline CDR1 is MNHEY and CDR2 is SVGAGI. V lost 7 bases and J lost 9; bases outside the gene matches: 13. This CDR3 is 14 amino acids long. The assay was immunoSEQ multiplex PCR, and TCRdb's table has in-frame clones only and misses some. Counted here are about 200,000 clones, roughly 80% occurring once; the ten biggest clones make up approximately 8%. Seattle participants joined during active infection and were tracked over time. This chain links TRBV6-5 with TRBJ1-1; 8 bases match TRBD1. This TCR derives from a woman over 75 with COVID-19, enrolled during active disease. Source material: peripheral blood. The CDR3 DNA reads TGTGCCAGCACCGCGACAGGGGAAGGCCGGAAAGCTTTCTTT. It encodes CASTATGEGRKAFF.